This T cell receptor beta chain came from a study of regulatory T cells in long-lasting Graves disease. Study-wide background: New Graves' disease cases had less than 3 months of antithyroid drugs.

A few counts support this clonotype. V lost 0 bases and J lost 3; bases outside the gene matches: 5. Looked up from germline, CDR1 is SGHRS and CDR2 is YFSETQ. This CDR3 spans 15 amino acids. The TCR beta library used iRepertoire HTBI primers with Arm-PCR amplification of CDR3. TCRdb analysed the multiplex PCR reads with MiXCR anew, one entry per CDR3 protein. The repertoire holds roughly 500,000 distinct CDR3 sequences, with approximately 13% as singletons. Time point here: newly diagnosed GD, antithyroid drugs for less than 3 months. The TCR library was made from RNA that had been extracted from PBMCs in TRIzol. These same data were also listed under a study on T cells in Graves' hyperthyroidism and ophthalmopathy.

The source of this sequence is a man aged 25 to 40 with Graves disease. V is TRBV5-1 and J is TRBJ2-7; 8 bases fit TRBD1. The starting material was peripheral blood mononuclear cells (PBMCs), obtained at new diagnosis, from a patient treated with antithyroid drugs. CDR3 in amino acids: CASSLGDRLVYEQYF. The CDR3 region has the DNA TGCGCCAGCAGCTTGGGGGACAGGCTAGTCTACGAGCAGTACTTC.